This T cell receptor beta chain was obtained from a study of cytomegalovirus exposure and HLA in healthy donors. General study results and limits: The number of N-insertions in an Asian-associated ancestry cluster was reportedly below the roughly 620-donor mean in a later analysis. When presence/absence was analysed, sequencing depth was taken to be roughly uniform across donors.

Concerning this clone: Its antigen is currently unknown.

The J segment lost 5 bases and the V segment lost 8 bases, leaving 6 bases of the junction unmatched. This CDR3 is 15 amino acids long. CDR1 and CDR2 from the germline V gene are SNHLY and FYNNEI. Amplification used 60 Vbeta primers and 13 Jbeta primers. The protocol was immunoSEQ multiplex PCR, while the TCRdb copy is restricted to in-frame clones and leaves out a portion. The table has around 110,000 clones, less than 80% seen once. Material: PBMCs. The chain couples TRBV2 to TRBJ2-2; TRBD2 agrees at 12 bases. The receptor was derived from a woman aged 40-49 years in good health and CMV-seropositive. DNA of the CDR3: TGTGCCAGCTCTTCTAGCGGGAGGGGAACCGGGGAGCTGTTTTTT. Translation: CASSSSGRGTGELFF.